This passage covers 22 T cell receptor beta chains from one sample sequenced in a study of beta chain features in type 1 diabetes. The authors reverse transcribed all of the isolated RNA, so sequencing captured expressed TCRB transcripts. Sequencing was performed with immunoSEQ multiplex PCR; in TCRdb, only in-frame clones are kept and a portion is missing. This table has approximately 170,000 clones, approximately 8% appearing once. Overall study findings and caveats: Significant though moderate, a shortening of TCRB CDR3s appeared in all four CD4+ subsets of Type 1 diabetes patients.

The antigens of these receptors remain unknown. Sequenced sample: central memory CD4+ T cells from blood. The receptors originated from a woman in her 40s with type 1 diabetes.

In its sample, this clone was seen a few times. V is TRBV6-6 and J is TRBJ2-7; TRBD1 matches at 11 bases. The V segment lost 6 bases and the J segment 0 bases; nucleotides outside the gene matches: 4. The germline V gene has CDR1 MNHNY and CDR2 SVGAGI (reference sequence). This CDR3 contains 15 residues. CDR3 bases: TGTGCCAGCAGGGGCGGGACAGGGGGCTCCTACGAGCAGTACTTC. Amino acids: CASRGGTGGSYEQYF.

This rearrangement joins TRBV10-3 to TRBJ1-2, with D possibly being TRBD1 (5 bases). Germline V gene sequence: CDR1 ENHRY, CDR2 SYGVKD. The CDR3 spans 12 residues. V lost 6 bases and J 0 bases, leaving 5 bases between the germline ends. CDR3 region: CAIRTANYGYTF. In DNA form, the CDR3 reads TGTGCCATCAGGACAGCTAACTATGGCTACACCTTC.

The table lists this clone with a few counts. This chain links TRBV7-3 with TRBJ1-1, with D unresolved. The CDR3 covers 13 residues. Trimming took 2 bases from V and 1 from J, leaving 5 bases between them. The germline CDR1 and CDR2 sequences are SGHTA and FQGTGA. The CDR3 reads CASSLAANTEAFF. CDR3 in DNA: TGTGCCAGCAGCTTAGCGGCGAACACTGAAGCTTTCTTT.

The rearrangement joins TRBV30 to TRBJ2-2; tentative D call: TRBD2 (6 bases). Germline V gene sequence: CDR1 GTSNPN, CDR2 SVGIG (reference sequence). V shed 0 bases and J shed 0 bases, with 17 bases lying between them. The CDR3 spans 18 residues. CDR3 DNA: TGTGCCTGGAGTGTACGGGGGTGGGGCGGGGCGAACACCGGGGAGCTGTTTTTT. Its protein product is CAWSVRGWGGANTGELFF.

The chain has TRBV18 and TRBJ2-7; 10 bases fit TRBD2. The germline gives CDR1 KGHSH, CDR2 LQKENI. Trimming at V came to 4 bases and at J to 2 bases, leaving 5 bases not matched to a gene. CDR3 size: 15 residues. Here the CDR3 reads CASSLGLAVAYEQYF. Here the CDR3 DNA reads TGTGCCAGCTCACTAGGACTAGCGGTAGCCTACGAGCAGTACTTC.

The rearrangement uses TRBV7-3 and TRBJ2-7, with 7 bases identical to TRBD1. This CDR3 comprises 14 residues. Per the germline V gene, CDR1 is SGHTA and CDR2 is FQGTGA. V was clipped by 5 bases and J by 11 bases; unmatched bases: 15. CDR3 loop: CASSPDGQDLRKYF. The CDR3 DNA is TGTGCCAGCAGCCCAGATGGACAGGACCTCCGAAAGTACTTC.

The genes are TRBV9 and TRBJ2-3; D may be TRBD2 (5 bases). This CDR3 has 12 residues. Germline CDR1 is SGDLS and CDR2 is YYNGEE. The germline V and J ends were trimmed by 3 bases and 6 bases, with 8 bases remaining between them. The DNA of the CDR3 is TGTGCCAGCAGCGAGGAGGCCGATACGCAGTATTTT. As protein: CASSEEADTQYF.

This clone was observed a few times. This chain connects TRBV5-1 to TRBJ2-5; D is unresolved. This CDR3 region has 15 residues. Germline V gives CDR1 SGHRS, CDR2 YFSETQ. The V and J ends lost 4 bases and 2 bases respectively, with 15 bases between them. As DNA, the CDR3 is TGCGCCAGCAGCCGAACCACACCCTCACAAGAGACCCAGTACTTC. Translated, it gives CASSRTTPSQETQYF.

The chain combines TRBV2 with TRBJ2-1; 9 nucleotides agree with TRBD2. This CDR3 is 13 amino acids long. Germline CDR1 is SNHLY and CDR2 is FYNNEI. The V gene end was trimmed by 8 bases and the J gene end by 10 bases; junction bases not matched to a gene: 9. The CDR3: CASALLAGDEQFF. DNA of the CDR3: TGTGCCAGCGCCCTATTAGCGGGAGACGAGCAGTTCTTC.

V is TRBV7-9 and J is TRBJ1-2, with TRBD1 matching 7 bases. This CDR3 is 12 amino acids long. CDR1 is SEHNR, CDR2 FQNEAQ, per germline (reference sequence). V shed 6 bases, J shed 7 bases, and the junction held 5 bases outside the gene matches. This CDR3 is CASSSTGSGYTF. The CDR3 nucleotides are TGTGCCAGCAGTTCGACAGGGAGTGGCTACACCTTC.

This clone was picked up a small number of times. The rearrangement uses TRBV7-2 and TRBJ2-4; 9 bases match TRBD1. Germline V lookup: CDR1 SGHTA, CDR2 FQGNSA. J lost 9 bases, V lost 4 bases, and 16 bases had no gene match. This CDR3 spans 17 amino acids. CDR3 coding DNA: TGTGCCAGCAGCTCTCCTCCTACAGGGGGCGCCCGCCGCATTCAGTACTTC. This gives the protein CASSSPPTGGARRIQYF. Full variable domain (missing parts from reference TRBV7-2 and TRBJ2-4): GAGVSQSPSNKVTEKGKDVELRCDPISGHTALYWYRQSLGQGLEFLIYFQGNSAPDKSGLPSDRFSAERTGGSVSTLTIQRTQQEDSAVYLCASSSPPTGGARRIQYFGAGTRLSVL.

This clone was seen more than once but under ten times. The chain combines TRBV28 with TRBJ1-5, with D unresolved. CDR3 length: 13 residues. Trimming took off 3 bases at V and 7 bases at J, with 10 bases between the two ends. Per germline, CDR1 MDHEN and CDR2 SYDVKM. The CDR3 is CASSLNGEQPQHF. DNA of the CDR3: TGTGCCAGCAGTTTGAACGGTGAGCAGCCCCAGCATTTT.

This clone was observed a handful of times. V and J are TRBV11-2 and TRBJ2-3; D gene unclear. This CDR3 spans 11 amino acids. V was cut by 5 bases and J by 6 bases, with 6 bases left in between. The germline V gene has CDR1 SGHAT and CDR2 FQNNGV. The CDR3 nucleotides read TGTGCCAGCAGCACAACCGATACGCAGTATTTT. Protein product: CASSTTDTQYF.

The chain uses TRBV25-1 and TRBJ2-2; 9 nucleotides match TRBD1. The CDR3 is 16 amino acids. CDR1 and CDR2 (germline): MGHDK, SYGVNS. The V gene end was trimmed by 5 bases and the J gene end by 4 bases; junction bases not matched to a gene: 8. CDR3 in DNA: TGTGCCAGCAGTTCTCGGACAGGGGCGTTCACCGGGGAGCTGTTTTTT. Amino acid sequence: CASSSRTGAFTGELFF. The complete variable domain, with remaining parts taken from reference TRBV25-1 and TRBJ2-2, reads EADIYQTPRYLVIGTGKKITLECSQTMGHDKMYWYQQDPGMELHLIHYSYGVNSTEKGDLSSESTVSRIRTEHFPLTLESARPSHTSQYLCASSSRTGAFTGELFFGEGSRLTVL.

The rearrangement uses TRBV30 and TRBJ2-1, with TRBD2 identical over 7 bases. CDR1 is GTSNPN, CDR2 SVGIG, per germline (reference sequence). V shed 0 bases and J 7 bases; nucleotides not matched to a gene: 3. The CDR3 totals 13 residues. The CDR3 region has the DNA TGTGCCTGGAGTGTACTAGCGCCTAATGAGCAGTTCTTC. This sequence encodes CAWSVLAPNEQFF.

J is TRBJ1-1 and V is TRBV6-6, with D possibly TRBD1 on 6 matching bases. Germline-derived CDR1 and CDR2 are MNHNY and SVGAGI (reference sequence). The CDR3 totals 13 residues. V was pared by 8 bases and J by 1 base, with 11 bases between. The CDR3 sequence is CASQATGNTEAFF. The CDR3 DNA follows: TGTGCCAGCCAAGCGACAGGGAACACTGAAGCTTTCTTT.

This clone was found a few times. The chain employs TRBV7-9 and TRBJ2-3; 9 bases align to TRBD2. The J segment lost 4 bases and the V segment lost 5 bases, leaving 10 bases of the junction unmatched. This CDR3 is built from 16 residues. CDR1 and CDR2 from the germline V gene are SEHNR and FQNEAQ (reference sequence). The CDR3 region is CASSRPSGATSDTQYF. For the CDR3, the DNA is TGTGCCAGCAGCCGCCCTAGCGGGGCTACGTCAGATACGCAGTATTTT.

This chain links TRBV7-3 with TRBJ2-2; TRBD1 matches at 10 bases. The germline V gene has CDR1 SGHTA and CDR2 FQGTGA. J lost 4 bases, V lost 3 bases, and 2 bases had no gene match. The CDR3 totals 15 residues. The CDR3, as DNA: TGTGCCAGCAGCTTCGGGACAGGGGTCACCGGGGAGCTGTTTTTT. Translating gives CASSFGTGVTGELFF.

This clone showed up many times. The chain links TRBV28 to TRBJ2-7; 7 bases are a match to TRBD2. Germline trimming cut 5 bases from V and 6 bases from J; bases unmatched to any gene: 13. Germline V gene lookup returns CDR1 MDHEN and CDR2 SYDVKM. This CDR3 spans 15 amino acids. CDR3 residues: CASSREGDLPSEQYF. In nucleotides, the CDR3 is TGTGCCAGCAGTAGGGAGGGAGACCTTCCGTCCGAGCAGTACTTC. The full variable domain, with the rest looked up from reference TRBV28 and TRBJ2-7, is DVKVTQSSRYLVKRTGEKVFLECVQDMDHENMFWYRQDPGLGLRLIYFSYDVKMKEKGDIPEGYSVSREKKERFSLILESASTNQTSMYLCASSREGDLPSEQYFGPGTRLTVT.

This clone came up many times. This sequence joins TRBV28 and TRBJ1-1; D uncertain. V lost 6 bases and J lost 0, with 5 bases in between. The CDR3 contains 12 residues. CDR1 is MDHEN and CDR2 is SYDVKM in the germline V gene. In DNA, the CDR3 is TGTGCCAGCAGCACAATGAACACTGAAGCTTTCTTT. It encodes CASSTMNTEAFF.

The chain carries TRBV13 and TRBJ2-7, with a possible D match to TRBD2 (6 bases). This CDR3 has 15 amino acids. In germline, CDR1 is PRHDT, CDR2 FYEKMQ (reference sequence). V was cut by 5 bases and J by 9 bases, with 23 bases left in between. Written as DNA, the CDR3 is TGTGCCAGCAGCCCAGGGACTTTATGGACCTCGGGGCAGTACTTC. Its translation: CASSPGTLWTSGQYF.

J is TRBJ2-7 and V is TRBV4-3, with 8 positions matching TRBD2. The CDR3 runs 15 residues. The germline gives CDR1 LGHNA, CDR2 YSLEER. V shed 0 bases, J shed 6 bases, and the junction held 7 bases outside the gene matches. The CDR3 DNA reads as TGCGCCAGCAGCCAAGATCGAGCGGGAGACCGCGAGCAGTACTTC. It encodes CASSQDRAGDREQYF.